This TCR beta chain was retrieved from a study of blood T cell repertoires in COVID-19. On the study more broadly: COVID-19 samples collected from the United States, Italy and Spain covered acute and convalescent phases. Nucleic acid was either cDNA or gDNA, and it came from T cells, B-cell-depleted T cells, or PBMCs.

The junction had 4 bases not matched to a gene; V was cut back by 0 bases and J by 0 bases. The CDR3 contains 16 residues. CDR1 and CDR2 (germline): SNHLY, FYNNEI. Seattle enrolled patients during active infection and tracked them longitudinally. As processed by the authors: Nucleated cell number was recorded as an estimate derived from reference gene primer amplification. Some clones are missing from TCRdb's copy, which holds only in-frame ones; the method was immunoSEQ multiplex PCR. From that table come the V and J calls and clone size; the DNA was used to work out D and trimming. The data show about 340,000 clones, about 88% seen once.

The sequencing input was peripheral blood. The sequence was collected from a woman in her 70s with COVID-19, enrolled during active disease. The rearrangement links TRBV2 to TRBJ1-1, with 7 bases lining up with TRBD1. CDR3 sequence reads: CASSEARGQMNTEAFF. The CDR3 nucleotides read TGTGCCAGCAGTGAAGCAAGGGGACAGATGAACACTGAAGCTTTCTTT. Together with reference TRBV2 and TRBJ1-1, the CDR3 gives the full variable domain: EPEVTQTPSHQVTQMGQEVILRCVPISNHLYFYWYRQILGQKVEFLVSFYNNEISEKSEIFDDQFSVERPDGSNFTLKIRSTKLEDSAMYFCASSEARGQMNTEAFFGQGTRLTVV.